This T cell receptor (beta chain) was sequenced during a study of T-cell memory formation after mild COVID-19. Study background: There were largely donor-specific TCR clusters.

As for this clonotype: What it recognizes is unknown.

TCRdb used MiXCR to reprocess the 5' RACE reads, holding one entry per CDR3 protein. The data hold roughly 150,000 distinct CDR3 sequences, with under 30% observed a single time. The CDR3 length is 13 residues. V was cut by 8 bases and J by 6 bases, with 15 bases left in between. Per the germline V gene, CDR1 is KGHDR and CDR2 is SFDVKD. Study-level results: Clonal second-wave expansions that peaked on day 37 had unconfirmed SARS-CoV-2 specificity. Later expanders leaned toward CD4+, whereas clones contracting from day 15 to 85 were balanced CD4/CD8. Researchers found some responding clones in pre-infection memory, a sign that cross-reactive memory joined.

The chain combines TRBV24-1 with TRBJ1-2; D is possibly TRBD1 (5 bases). This clonotype originated in an adult woman who had mild COVID-19 (a few samples of this study predate the infection). Cell type and time point are not known. The sample was PBMCs or a T cell subset sorted from them (not recorded which). DNA for the CDR3: TGTGCCACCAAGGGCAGGGCGGACGATGGCTACACCTTC. Translation gives CATKGRADDGYTF.